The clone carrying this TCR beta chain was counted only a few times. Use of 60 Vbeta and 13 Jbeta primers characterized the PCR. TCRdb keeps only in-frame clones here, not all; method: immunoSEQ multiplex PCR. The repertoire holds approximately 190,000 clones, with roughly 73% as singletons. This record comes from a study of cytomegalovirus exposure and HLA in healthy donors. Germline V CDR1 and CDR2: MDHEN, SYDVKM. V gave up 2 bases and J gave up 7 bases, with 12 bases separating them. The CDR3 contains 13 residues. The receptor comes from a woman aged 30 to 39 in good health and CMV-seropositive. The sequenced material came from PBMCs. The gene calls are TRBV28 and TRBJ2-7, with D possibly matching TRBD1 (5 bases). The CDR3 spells CASSLQAGMEQYF. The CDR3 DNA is TGTGCCAGCAGTTTACAAGCAGGGATGGAGCAGTACTTC.